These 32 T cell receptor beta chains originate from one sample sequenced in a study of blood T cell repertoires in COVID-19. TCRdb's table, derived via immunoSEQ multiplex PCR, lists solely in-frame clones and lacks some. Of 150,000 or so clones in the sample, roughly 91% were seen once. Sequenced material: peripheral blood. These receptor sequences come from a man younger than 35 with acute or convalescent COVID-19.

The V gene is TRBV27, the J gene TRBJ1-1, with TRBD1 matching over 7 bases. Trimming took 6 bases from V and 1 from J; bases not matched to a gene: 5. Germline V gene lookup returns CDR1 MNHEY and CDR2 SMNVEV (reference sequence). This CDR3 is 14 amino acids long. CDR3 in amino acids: CASRSGQTNTEAFF. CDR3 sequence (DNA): TGTGCCAGCAGGTCGGGACAGACGAACACTGAAGCTTTCTTT.

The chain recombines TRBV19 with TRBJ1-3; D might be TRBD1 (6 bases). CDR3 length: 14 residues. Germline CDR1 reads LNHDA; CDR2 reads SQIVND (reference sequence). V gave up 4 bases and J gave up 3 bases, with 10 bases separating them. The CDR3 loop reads CASSRVQGGNTIYF. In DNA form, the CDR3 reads TGTGCCAGTAGTAGGGTACAGGGTGGAAACACCATATATTTT.

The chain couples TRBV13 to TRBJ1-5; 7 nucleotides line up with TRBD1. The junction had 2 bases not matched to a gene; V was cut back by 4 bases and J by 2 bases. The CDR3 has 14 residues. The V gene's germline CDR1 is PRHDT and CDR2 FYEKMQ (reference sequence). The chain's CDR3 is CASSWTGRNQPQHF. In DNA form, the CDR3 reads TGTGCCAGCAGCTGGACAGGCCGCAATCAGCCCCAGCATTTT. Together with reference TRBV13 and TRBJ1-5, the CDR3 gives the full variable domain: AAGVIQSPRHLIKEKRETATLKCYPIPRHDTVYWYQQGPGQDPQFLISFYEKMQSDKGSIPDRFSAQQFSDYHSELNMSSLELGDSALYFCASSWTGRNQPQHFGDGTRLSIL.

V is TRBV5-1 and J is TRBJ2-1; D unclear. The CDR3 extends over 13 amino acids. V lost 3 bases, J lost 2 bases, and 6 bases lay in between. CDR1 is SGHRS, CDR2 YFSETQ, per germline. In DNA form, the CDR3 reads TGCGCCAGCAGCTCTCTAGCCTACAATGAGCAGTTCTTC. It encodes CASSSLAYNEQFF.

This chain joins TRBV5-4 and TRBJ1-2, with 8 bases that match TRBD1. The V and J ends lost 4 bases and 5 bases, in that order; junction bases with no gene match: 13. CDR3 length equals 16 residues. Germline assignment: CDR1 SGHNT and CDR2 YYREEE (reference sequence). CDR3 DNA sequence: TGTGCCAGCAGCCCACCCTCTGGACAGGGCCTTTATGGCTACACCTTC. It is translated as CASSPPSGQGLYGYTF.

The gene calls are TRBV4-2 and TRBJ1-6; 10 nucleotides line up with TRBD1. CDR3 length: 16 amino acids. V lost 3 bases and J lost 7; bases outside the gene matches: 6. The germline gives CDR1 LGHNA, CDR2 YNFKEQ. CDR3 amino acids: CASSQGGQGLNSPLHF. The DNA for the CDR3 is TGTGCCAGCAGCCAGGGGGGACAGGGGCTAAATTCACCCCTCCACTTT.

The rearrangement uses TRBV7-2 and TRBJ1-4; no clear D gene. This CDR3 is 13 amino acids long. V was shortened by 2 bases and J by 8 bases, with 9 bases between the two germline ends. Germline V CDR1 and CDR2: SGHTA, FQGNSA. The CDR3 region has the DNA TGTGCCAGCAGCTTACTGGAGTGGGAAAAACTGTTTTTT. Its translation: CASSLLEWEKLFF.

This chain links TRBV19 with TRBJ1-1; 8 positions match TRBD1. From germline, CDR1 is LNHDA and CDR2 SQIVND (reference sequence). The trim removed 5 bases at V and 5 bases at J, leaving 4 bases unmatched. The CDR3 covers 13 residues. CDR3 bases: TGTGCCAGTAGTGGACAGGGAAGAACTGAAGCTTTCTTT. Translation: CASSGQGRTEAFF.

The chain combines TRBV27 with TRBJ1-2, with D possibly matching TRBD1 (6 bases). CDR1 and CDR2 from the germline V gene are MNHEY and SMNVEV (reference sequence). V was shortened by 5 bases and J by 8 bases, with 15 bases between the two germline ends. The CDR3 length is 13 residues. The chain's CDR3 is CASSKGHLEGYTF. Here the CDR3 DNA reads TGTGCCAGCAGTAAGGGACATCTCGAAGGCTACACCTTC.

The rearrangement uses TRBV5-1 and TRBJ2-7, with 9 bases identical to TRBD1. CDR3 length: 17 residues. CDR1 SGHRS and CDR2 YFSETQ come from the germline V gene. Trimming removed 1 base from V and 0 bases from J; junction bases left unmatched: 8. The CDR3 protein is CASSLRTGGPASYEQYF. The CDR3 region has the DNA TGCGCCAGCAGCTTGAGAACAGGGGGCCCCGCCTCCTACGAGCAGTACTTC.

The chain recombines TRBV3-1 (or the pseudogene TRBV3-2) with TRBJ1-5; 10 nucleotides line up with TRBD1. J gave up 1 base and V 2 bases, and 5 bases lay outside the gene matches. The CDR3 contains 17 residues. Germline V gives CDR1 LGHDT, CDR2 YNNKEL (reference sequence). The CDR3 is CASSQTTGGISNQPQHF. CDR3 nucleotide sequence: TGTGCCAGCAGCCAAACGACAGGGGGCATAAGCAATCAGCCCCAGCATTTT.

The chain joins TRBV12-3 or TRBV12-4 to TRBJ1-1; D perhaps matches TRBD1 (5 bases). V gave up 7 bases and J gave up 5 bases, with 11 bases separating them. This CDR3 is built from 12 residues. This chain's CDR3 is CASKGGGTEAFF. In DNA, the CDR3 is TGTGCCAGCAAAGGCGGGGGGACTGAAGCTTTCTTT.

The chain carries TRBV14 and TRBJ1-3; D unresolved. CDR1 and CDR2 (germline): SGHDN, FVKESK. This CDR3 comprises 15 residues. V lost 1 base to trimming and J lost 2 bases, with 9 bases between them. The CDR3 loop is CASSQARGPGNTIYF. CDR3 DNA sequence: TGTGCCAGCAGCCAAGCCCGGGGTCCTGGAAACACCATATATTTT.

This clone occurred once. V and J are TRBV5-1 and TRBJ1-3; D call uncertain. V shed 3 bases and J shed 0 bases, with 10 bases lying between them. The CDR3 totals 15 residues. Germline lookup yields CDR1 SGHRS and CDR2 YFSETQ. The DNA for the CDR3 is TGCGCCAGCAGCTCCATCGGGGTCTCTGGAAACACCATATATTTT. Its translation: CASSSIGVSGNTIYF.

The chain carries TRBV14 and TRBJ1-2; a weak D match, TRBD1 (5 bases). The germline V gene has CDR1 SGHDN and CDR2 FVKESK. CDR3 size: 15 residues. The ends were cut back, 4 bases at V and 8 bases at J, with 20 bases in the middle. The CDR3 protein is CASSLVPGLVWGYTF. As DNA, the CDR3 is TGTGCCAGCAGCCTAGTCCCGGGACTTGTTTGGGGCTACACCTTC.

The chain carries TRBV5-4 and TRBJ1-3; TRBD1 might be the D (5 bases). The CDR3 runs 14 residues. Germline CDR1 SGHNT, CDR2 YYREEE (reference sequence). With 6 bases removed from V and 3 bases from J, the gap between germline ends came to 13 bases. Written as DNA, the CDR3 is TGTGCCAGCACCCTCTGGGGGGTTGGAAACACCATATATTTT. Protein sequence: CASTLWGVGNTIYF.

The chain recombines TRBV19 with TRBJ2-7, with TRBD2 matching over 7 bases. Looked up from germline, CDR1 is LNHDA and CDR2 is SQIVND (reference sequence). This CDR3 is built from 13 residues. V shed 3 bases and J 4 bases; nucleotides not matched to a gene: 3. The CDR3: CASSISSGYEQYF. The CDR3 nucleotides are TGTGCCAGTAGTATTTCTAGCGGTTACGAGCAGTACTTC.

The CDR3 nucleotides are TGTGCCGGCAGCTTAGCGGAGATGAACACCGGGGAGCTGTTTTTT. Translating gives CAGSLAEMNTGELFF. The genes are TRBV21-1 and TRBJ2-2; TRBD2 is the table's D call and was not checked against the DNA. TRBV21-1 is an annotated pseudogene. This CDR3 spans 15 amino acids.

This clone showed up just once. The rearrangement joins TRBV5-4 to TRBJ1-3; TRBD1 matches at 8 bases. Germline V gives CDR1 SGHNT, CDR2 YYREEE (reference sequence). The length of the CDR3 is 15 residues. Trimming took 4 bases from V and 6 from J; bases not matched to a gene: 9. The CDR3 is CASSPQGQGANTIYF. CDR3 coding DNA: TGTGCCAGCAGCCCACAAGGACAGGGTGCAAACACCATATATTTT.

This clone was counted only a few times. The CDR3 DNA is TGTGCCAGCACAGGGGGGTCCTACAATGAGCAGTTCTTC. Protein product: CASTGGSYNEQFF. The chain uses TRBV12-3 or TRBV12-4 and TRBJ2-1; a weak D match, TRBD1 (7 bases). CDR3 length equals 13 residues. The V end lost 7 bases, the J end lost 1 base, and 8 bases lay between the germline ends.

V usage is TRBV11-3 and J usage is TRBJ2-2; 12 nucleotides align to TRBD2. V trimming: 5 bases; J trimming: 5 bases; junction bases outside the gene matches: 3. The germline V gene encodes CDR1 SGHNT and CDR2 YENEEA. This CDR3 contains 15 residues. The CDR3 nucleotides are TGTGCCAGCAGCATTGGGACTAGCGGGACCGGGGAGCTGTTTTTT. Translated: CASSIGTSGTGELFF.

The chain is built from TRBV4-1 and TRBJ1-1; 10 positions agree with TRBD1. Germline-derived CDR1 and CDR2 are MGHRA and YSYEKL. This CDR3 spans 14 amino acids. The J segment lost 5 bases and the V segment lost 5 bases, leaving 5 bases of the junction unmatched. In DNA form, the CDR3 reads TGCGCCAGCAGCGCGGGACAGGGGTCGACTGAAGCTTTCTTT. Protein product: CASSAGQGSTEAFF.

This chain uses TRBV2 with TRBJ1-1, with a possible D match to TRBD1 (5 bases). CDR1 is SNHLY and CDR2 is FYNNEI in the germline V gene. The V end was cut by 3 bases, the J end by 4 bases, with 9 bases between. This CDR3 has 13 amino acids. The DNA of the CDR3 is TGTGCCAGCAGTGAGGGGGGAACCACTGAAGCTTTCTTT. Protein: CASSEGGTTEAFF. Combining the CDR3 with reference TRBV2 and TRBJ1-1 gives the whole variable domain EPEVTQTPSHQVTQMGQEVILRCVPISNHLYFYWYRQILGQKVEFLVSFYNNEISEKSEIFDDQFSVERPDGSNFTLKIRSTKLEDSAMYFCASSEGGTTEAFFGQGTRLTVV.

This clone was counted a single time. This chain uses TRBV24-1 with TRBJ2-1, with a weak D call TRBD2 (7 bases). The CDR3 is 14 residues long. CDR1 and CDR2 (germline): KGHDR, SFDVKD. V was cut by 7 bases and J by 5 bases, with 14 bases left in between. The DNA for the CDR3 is TGTGCCACCAGAGGGGGGGCAGTCCACAATGAGCAGTTCTTC. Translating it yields CATRGGAVHNEQFF.

The CDR3 loop reads CASSLSQTRDQPQHF. CDR3 sequence (DNA): TGTGCCAGCAGCTTGAGCCAGACCCGGGATCAGCCCCAGCATTTT. This chain joins TRBV5-6 and TRBJ1-5; no definite D call. The CDR3 contains 15 residues. Between the trimmed V and J ends, which lost 1 base and 5 bases, there was a span of 13 bases. Germline V gene data show CDR1 as SGHDT and CDR2 as YYEEEE.

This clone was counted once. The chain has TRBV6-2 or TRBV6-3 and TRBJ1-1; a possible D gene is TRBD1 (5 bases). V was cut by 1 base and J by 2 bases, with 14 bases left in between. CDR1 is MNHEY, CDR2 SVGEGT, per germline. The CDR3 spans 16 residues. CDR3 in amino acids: CASSYFQGLSNTEAFF. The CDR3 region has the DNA TGTGCCAGCAGTTACTTCCAGGGACTCTCTAACACTGAAGCTTTCTTT.

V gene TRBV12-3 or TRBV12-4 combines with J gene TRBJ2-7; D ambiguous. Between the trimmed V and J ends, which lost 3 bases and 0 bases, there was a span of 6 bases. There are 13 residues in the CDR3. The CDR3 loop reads CASSFGSSYEQYF. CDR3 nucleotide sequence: TGTGCCAGCAGTTTCGGGTCCTCCTACGAGCAGTACTTC.

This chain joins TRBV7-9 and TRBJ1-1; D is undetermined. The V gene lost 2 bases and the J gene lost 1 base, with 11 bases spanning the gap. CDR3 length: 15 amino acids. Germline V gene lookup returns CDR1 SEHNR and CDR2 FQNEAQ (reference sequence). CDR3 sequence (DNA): TGTGCCAGCAGCTTACTAGCAGGATCGAACACTGAAGCTTTCTTT. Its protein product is CASSLLAGSNTEAFF.

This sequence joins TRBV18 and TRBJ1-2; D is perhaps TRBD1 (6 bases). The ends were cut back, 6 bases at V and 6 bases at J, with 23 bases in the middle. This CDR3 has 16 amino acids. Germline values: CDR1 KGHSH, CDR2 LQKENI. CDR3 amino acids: CASSPKVGDRRHGYTF. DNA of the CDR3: TGTGCCAGCTCCCCCAAGGTCGGAGACAGGAGACATGGCTACACCTTC.

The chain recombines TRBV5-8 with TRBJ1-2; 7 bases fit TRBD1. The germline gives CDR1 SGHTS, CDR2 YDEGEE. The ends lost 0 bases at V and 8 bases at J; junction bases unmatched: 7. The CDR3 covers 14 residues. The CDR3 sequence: CASSLARGSWGYTF. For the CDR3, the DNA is TGTGCCAGCAGCTTGGCCAGGGGGAGTTGGGGCTACACCTTC.

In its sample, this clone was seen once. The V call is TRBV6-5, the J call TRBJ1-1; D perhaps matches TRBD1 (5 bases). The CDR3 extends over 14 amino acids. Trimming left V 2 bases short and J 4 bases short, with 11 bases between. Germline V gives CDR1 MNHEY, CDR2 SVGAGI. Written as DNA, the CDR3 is TGTGCCAGCAGTTACGGGGCTCGTATCACTGAAGCTTTCTTT. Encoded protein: CASSYGARITEAFF.

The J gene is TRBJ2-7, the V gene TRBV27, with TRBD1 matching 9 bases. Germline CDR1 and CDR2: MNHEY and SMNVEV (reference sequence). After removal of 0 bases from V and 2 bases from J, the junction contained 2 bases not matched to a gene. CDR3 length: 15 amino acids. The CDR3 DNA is TGTGCCAGCAGTTTATCAGGGACAGGGACCTACGAGCAGTACTTC. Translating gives CASSLSGTGTYEQYF.